This T cell receptor beta chain is from a study of human T cells and chemical hapten exposure. Time point denoted: patch test 1, 2 weeks after DPC sensitization. The sample's treatment: therapeutic diphenylcyclopropenone sensitization with weekly scalp DPC. It was unfractionated whole blood from which total RNA was extracted. Single cDNA molecules in the library carried unique molecular identifiers attached during preparation. TCRdb ran MiXCR on the RACE reads and lists one entry per CDR3 protein. Of about 340,000 distinct CDR3 sequences in the sample, around 7% are singletons; the top ten hold roughly 8%. CDR1 and CDR2 (germline): SGHVS, FNYEAQ. The CDR3 loop spans 15 amino acids. Trimming stripped 1 base from V and 2 bases from J, with 8 bases between.

The TCR was taken from a woman aged 18-29 years with alopecia areata. Some clones in this sample may be carry-over from other donors' samples. The genes are TRBV7-6 and TRBJ1-4, with no clear D. The sequences come from whole blood, collected in connection with sensitization to the hapten diphenylcyclopropenone (DPC). The CDR3 DNA reads TGTGCCAGCAGCTTAGACCGCCGCACTAATGAAAAACTGTTTTTT. Amino acid sequence: CASSLDRRTNEKLFF.